The 16 T cell receptor beta chains below come from one sample, sequenced in a study of cytomegalovirus exposure and HLA in healthy donors. Here immunoSEQ multiplex PCR was the method, and the copy in TCRdb shows in-frame clones only, minus some. Of 100,000 to 120,000 clones listed, 95% are singletons. Sequenced sample: PBMCs. The source is a young woman in good health and CMV-seronegative.

The chain is built from TRBV5-1 and TRBJ2-1, with TRBD2 matching over 12 bases. Looked up from germline, CDR1 is SGHRS and CDR2 is YFSETQ. Trimming cost V 6 bases and J 3 bases; bases outside gene matches: 7. The CDR3 runs to 16 residues. CDR3 sequence: CASTSGGARGYNEQFF. CDR3 nucleotides: TGCGCCAGCACTAGCGGGGGGGCCAGGGGCTACAATGAGCAGTTCTTC.

The chain couples TRBV7-8 to TRBJ2-5; D ambiguous. This CDR3 contains 16 residues. Trimming shortened V by 3 bases and J by 3 bases, and 17 bases separated the two germline ends. Germline V gene data show CDR1 as SGHVS and CDR2 as FQNEAQ. The CDR3 nucleotides are TGTGCCAGCAGCTTCGTCGCGATCAACTTGGAAGAGACCCAGTACTTC. This translates into CASSFVAINLEETQYF.

This chain connects TRBV7-2 to TRBJ1-1, with a possible D match to TRBD1 (6 bases). The CDR3 extends over 17 amino acids. V lost 5 bases, J lost 1 base, and 20 bases lay in between. Germline loops: CDR1 SGHTA, CDR2 FQGNSA. This CDR3 is CASSRGVGGLSNTEAFF. The CDR3 nucleotides read TGTGCCAGCAGCCGGGGGGTTGGGGGGCTTTCGAACACTGAAGCTTTCTTT.

V usage is TRBV5-1 and J usage is TRBJ2-7; tentatively, D is TRBD1 (5 bases). The V gene's germline CDR1 is SGHRS and CDR2 YFSETQ. This CDR3 is built from 12 residues. V lost 2 bases and J lost 5, with 8 bases in between. The CDR3 DNA is TGCGCCAGCAGCTTTCAGGGAAACGAGCAGTACTTC. Protein: CASSFQGNEQYF. Using reference TRBV5-1 and TRBJ2-7 for the parts outside the CDR3, the full variable domain is KAGVTQTPRYLIKTRGQQVTLSCSPISGHRSVSWYQQTPGQGLQFLFEYFSETQRNKGNFPGRFSGRQFSNSRSEMNVSTLELGDSALYLCASSFQGNEQYFGPGTRLTVT.

The genes are TRBV19 and TRBJ1-5; D may be TRBD1 (5 bases). V was trimmed by 4 bases and J by 0 bases, leaving 7 bases between them. Germline-derived CDR1 and CDR2 are LNHDA and SQIVND (reference sequence). The CDR3 totals 14 residues. The CDR3 DNA is TGTGCCAGTAGTACAGACAGTAGCAATCAGCCCCAGCATTTT. It encodes CASSTDSSNQPQHF.

The genes are TRBV7-2 and TRBJ1-1; 7 bases line up with TRBD1. The CDR3 consists of 14 residues. Germline V gives CDR1 SGHTA, CDR2 FQGNSA. The V segment lost 5 bases and the J segment 4 bases; nucleotides outside the gene matches: 7. The CDR3 nucleotides read TGTGCCAGCAGCCTAGACAGGGTCCGCACTGAAGCTTTCTTT. It yields the protein CASSLDRVRTEAFF.

The chain joins TRBV15 to TRBJ2-7; 7 bases map to TRBD1. Germline trimming cut 0 bases from V and 2 bases from J; bases unmatched to any gene: 7. The CDR3 extends over 16 amino acids. Germline CDR1 reads LNHNV; CDR2 reads YYDKDF (reference sequence). CDR3 protein: CATSRDLWQGAYEQYF. The CDR3 DNA reads as TGTGCCACCAGCAGAGATCTCTGGCAGGGGGCCTACGAGCAGTACTTC.

The V and J genes are TRBV27 and TRBJ2-2; possibly TRBD1 for D (6 bases). CDR1 and CDR2 from the germline V gene are MNHEY and SMNVEV (reference sequence). Trimming stripped 3 bases from V and 3 bases from J, with 11 bases between. CDR3 size: 15 residues. The CDR3: CASSFNRADTGELFF. CDR3 nucleotide sequence: TGTGCCAGCAGTTTCAACAGGGCCGACACCGGGGAGCTGTTTTTT.

This clone was observed once. The chain recombines TRBV2 with TRBJ1-1; 8 bases align to TRBD1. The CDR3 has 16 amino acids. CDR1 is SNHLY, CDR2 FYNNEI, per germline. Unmatched junction bases numbered 9, after V lost 6 bases and J lost 0 bases. CDR3 residues: CASRLTGGGMNTEAFF. The CDR3, as DNA: TGTGCCAGCAGGCTAACAGGGGGGGGGATGAACACTGAAGCTTTCTTT.

The V gene is TRBV4-2, the J gene TRBJ1-4, with TRBD1 identical over 9 bases. This CDR3 is 19 amino acids long. The V gene's germline CDR1 is LGHNA and CDR2 YNFKEQ. V shed 0 bases, J shed 5 bases, and the junction held 13 bases outside the gene matches. CDR3 sequence (DNA): TGTGCCAGCAGCCAAGAATTTTCGGACAGGGGCCTCTACAATGAAAAACTGTTTTTT. Its protein is CASSQEFSDRGLYNEKLFF.

This sequence joins TRBV18 and TRBJ1-1, with TRBD1 matching over 7 bases. The ends lost 1 base at V and 4 bases at J; junction bases unmatched: 0. The germline V gene encodes CDR1 KGHSH and CDR2 LQKENI. The CDR3 totals 13 residues. The CDR3 DNA is TGTGCCAGCTCACCACGACAGGGCACTGAAGCTTTCTTT. This encodes CASSPRQGTEAFF.

The chain recombines TRBV2 with TRBJ2-1; TRBD1 aligns across 7 bases. The length of the CDR3 is 13 residues. Trimming cost V 7 bases and J 4 bases; bases outside gene matches: 4. From germline, CDR1 is SNHLY and CDR2 FYNNEI. This chain's CDR3 is CASNQQGYNEQFF. CDR3 nucleotides: TGTGCCAGCAACCAACAGGGGTACAATGAGCAGTTCTTC. Full variable domain (remainder filled in from reference TRBV2 and TRBJ2-1): EPEVTQTPSHQVTQMGQEVILRCVPISNHLYFYWYRQILGQKVEFLVSFYNNEISEKSEIFDDQFSVERPDGSNFTLKIRSTKLEDSAMYFCASNQQGYNEQFFGPGTRLTVL.

The chain combines TRBV7-8 with TRBJ1-1; 8 positions match TRBD1. The CDR3 totals 14 residues. The J segment lost 4 bases and the V segment lost 5 bases, leaving 6 bases of the junction unmatched. Germline V gene sequence: CDR1 SGHVS, CDR2 FQNEAQ. The DNA of the CDR3 is TGTGCCAGCAGCCGAGGAGACAGGGGCACTGAAGCTTTCTTT. Its protein is CASSRGDRGTEAFF. Looking up the rest from reference TRBV7-8 and TRBJ1-1 gives the full variable domain: GAGVSQSPRYKVAKRGQDVALRCDPISGHVSLFWYQQALGQGPEFLTYFQNEAQLDKSGLPSDRFFAERPEGSVSTLKIQRTQQEDSAVYLCASSRGDRGTEAFFGQGTRLTVV.

The chain recombines TRBV19 with TRBJ2-2, with 11 nucleotides matching TRBD2. The J segment lost 0 bases and the V segment lost 6 bases, leaving 12 bases of the junction unmatched. The CDR3 is 19 residues long. Per germline, CDR1 LNHDA and CDR2 SQIVND (reference sequence). The CDR3 DNA follows: TGTGCCAGTAGGGAGGCGGCTAGCGGGGGGCGTGCGAACACCGGGGAGCTGTTTTTT. It codes for CASREAASGGRANTGELFF.

The rearrangement uses TRBV5-1 and TRBJ2-7; a possible D gene is TRBD1 (5 bases). Germline lookup yields CDR1 SGHRS and CDR2 YFSETQ. Trimming took off 7 bases at V and 5 bases at J, with 22 bases between the two ends. This CDR3 is built from 15 residues. The CDR3 DNA sequence: TGCGCCAGCCGCCCGATTCAGACAGATTGGGACGAGCAGTACTTC. As protein: CASRPIQTDWDEQYF.

Only one count was recorded for this clone. CDR3 coding DNA: TGTGCCTGGAGTTTGCAGGGGGGTTTCTATGGCTACACCTTC. Its protein product is CAWSLQGGFYGYTF. The rearrangement joins TRBV30 to TRBJ1-2, with 7 bases lining up with TRBD1. Trimming removed 2 bases from V and 4 bases from J; junction bases left unmatched: 7. Germline CDR1 and CDR2: GTSNPN and SVGIG (reference sequence). This CDR3 contains 14 residues.